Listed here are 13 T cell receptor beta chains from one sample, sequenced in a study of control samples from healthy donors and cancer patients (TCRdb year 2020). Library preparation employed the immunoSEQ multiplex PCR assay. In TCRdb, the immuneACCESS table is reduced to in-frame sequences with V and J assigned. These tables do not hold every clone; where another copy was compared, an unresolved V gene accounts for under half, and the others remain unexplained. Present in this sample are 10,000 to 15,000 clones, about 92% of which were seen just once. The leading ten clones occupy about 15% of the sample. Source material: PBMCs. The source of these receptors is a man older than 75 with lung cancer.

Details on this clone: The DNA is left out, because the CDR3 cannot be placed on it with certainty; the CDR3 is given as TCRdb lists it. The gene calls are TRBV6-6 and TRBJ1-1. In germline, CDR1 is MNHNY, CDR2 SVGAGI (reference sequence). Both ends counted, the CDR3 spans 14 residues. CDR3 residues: CASSSSGGATEAFF.

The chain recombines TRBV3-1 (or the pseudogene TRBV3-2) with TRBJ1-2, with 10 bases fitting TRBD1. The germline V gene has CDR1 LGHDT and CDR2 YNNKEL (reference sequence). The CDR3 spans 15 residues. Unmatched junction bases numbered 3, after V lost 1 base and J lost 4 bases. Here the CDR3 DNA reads TGTGCCAGCAGCCAAGGACAGGGGGCTTTCTATGGCTACACCTTC. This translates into CASSQGQGAFYGYTF.

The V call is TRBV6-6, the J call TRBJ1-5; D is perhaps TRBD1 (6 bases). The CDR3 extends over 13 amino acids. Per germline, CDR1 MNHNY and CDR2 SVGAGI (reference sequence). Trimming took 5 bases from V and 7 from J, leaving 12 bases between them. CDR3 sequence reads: CASSTAGVQPQHF. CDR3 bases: TGTGCCAGCAGTACAGCAGGGGTGCAGCCCCAGCATTTT.

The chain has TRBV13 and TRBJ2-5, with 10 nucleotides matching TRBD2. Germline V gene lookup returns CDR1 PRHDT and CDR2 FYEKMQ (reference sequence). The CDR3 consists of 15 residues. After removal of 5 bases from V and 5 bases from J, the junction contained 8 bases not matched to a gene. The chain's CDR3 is CASSARTSGRETQYF. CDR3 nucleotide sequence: TGTGCCAGCAGCGCCCGGACTAGCGGCCGGGAGACCCAGTACTTC. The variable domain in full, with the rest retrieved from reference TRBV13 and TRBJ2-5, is AAGVIQSPRHLIKEKRETATLKCYPIPRHDTVYWYQQGPGQDPQFLISFYEKMQSDKGSIPDRFSAQQFSDYHSELNMSSLELGDSALYFCASSARTSGRETQYFGPGTRLLVL.

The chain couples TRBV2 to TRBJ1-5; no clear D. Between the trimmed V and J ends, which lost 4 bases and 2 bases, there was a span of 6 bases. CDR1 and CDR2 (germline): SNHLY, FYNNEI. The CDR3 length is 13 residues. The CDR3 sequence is CASSVQGNQPQHF. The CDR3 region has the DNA TGTGCCAGCAGTGTACAAGGCAATCAGCCCCAGCATTTT.

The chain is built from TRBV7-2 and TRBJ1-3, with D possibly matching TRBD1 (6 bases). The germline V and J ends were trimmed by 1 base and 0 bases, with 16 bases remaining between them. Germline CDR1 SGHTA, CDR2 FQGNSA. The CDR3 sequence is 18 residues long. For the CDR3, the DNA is TGTGCCAGCAGCTTAGTTCCAGGGGCGATAAGCTCTGGAAACACCATATATTTT. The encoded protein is CASSLVPGAISSGNTIYF.

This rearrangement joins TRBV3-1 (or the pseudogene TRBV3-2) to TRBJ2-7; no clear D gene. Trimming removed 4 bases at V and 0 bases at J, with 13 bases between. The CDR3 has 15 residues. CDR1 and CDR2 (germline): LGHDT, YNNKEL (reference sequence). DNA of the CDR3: TGTGCCAGCAGCCCTCATGTCAGATCCTCCTACGAGCAGTACTTC. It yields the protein CASSPHVRSSYEQYF.

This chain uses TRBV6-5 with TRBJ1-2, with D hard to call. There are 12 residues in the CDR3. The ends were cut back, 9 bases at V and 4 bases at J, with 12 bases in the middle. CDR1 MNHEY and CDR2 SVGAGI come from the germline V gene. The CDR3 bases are TGTGCCAGTACGGACTTTAGCTATGGCTACACCTTC. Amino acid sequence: CASTDFSYGYTF.

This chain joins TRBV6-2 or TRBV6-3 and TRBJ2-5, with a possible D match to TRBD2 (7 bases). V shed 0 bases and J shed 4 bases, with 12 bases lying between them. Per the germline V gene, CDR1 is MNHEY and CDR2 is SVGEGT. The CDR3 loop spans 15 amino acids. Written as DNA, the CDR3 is TGTGCCAGCAGTTACTCAACGGGGGGCCGAGAGACCCAGTACTTC. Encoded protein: CASSYSTGGRETQYF.

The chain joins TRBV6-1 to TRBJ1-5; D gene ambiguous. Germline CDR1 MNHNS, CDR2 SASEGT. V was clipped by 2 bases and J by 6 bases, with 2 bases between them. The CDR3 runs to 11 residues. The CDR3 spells CASSESQPQHF. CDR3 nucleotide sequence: TGTGCCAGCAGTGAAAGTCAGCCCCAGCATTTT.

CDR3 bases: TGTGCCAGCAGCTACCGGGACAGGGGAAACACCATATATTTT. This gives the protein CASSYRDRGNTIYF. The chain recombines TRBV3-1 (or the pseudogene TRBV3-2) with TRBJ1-3; 8 bases align to TRBD1. With 5 bases clipped from V and 4 bases from J, the junction kept 4 bases outside the gene matches. Germline V CDR1 and CDR2: LGHDT, YNNKEL (reference sequence). This CDR3 region has 14 residues.

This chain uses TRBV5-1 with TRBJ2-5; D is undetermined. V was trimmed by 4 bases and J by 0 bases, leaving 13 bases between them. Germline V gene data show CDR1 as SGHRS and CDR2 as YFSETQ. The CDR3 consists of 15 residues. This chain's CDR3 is CASSLDAPYQETQYF. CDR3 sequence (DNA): TGCGCCAGCAGCCTAGACGCCCCGTACCAAGAGACCCAGTACTTC. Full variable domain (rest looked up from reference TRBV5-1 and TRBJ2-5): KAGVTQTPRYLIKTRGQQVTLSCSPISGHRSVSWYQQTPGQGLQFLFEYFSETQRNKGNFPGRFSGRQFSNSRSEMNVSTLELGDSALYLCASSLDAPYQETQYFGPGTRLLVL.

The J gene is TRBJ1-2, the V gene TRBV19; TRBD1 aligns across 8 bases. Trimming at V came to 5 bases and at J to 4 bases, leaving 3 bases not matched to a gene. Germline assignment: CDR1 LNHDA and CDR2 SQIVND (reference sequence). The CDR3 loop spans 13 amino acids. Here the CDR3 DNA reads TGTGCCAGTAGTCAGGGGGCTTTCTATGGCTACACCTTC. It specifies CASSQGAFYGYTF.